These T cell receptor beta chains were read from a single sample in a study of cytomegalovirus exposure and HLA in healthy donors. Only in-frame clones appear in the TCRdb table, and some are missing; sequencing was by immunoSEQ multiplex PCR. The table has around 250,000 clones, 75% to 85% seen once; the top ten hold almost 8%. Sequenced input: PBMCs. Receptor source: a woman in her fifties or sixties in good health and CMV-seropositive. Both conserved end residues are part of each CDR3. The D gene is left open where the match is weak. Not all rows give a size; the values are once, few, many and, for expanded clones, a class.

j_call d_call v_call clone_size cdr3_nt cdr3_aa
TRBJ2-2 TRBD2 TRBV15 . TGTGCCACCAGCAGACCCCTGGGGGGGTTCACCGGGGAGCTGTTTTTT CATSRPLGGFTGELFF
TRBJ2-5 . TRBV5-5 many TGTGCCAGCAGCTTGAATTTAGGGGATGAGACCCAGTACTTC CASSLNLGDETQYF
TRBJ2-1 TRBD2 TRBV15 . TGTGCCACTACGCTTGAGGCGGGAGGAACCAATGAGCAGTTCTTC CATTLEAGGTNEQFF
TRBJ2-7 TRBD1 TRBV10-2 . TGCGCCAGCAGTACGGGACAGGGCTCCTACGAGCAGTACTTC CASSTGQGSYEQYF
TRBJ1-2 . TRBV15 . TGTGCCACCAGCAGACAACGGGGAGACTATGGCTACACCTTC CATSRQRGDYGYTF
TRBJ1-1 . TRBV9 . TGTGCCAGCAGCGTAGGGGGGCAGGGTATAACTGAAGCTTTCTTT CASSVGGQGITEAFF
TRBJ2-1 TRBD2 TRBV5-1 . TGCGCCAGCAGCCCCACGGGGGGAGATGAGCAGTTCTTC CASSPTGGDEQFF
TRBJ2-7 TRBD2 TRBV6-5 . TGTGCCAGCAGGGGGACTAGCCGGGCCCACGAGCAGTACTTC CASRGTSRAHEQYF
TRBJ2-3 . TRBV28 . TGTGCCAGCATGTCGGGTCCAGATACGCAGTATTTT CASMSGPDTQYF
TRBJ2-3 . TRBV6-6 . TGTGCCAGCAGTTACGTTGGGCTTGATACGCAGTATTTT CASSYVGLDTQYF
TRBJ2-2 TRBD2 TRBV4-1 . TGCGCCAGCAGCCAACTCCCGGGACTAGCGGCCGGGGAGCTGTTTTTT CASSQLPGLAAGELFF
TRBJ2-7 TRBD1 TRBV5-1 . TGCGCCAGCAGCACCGACCGGGACAGCTCCTACGAGCAGTACTTC CASSTDRDSSYEQYF
TRBJ2-1 TRBD2 TRBV29-1 . TGCAGCTTGGGGGGGGAAGTCAGCTACAATGAGCAGTTCTTC CSLGGEVSYNEQFF
TRBJ1-3 . TRBV5-4 . TGTGCCAGCAGCTTGGGGACATTCGGAGGGGGAAACACCATATATTTT CASSLGTFGGGNTIYF
TRBJ1-2 . TRBV7-9 few TGTGCCATCCCGGACAGTTACTATGGCTACACCTTC CAIPDSYYGYTF
TRBJ1-3 . TRBV28 . TGTGCCAGCAGTTGGACGGGAATAAACTCTGGAAACACCATATATTTT CASSWTGINSGNTIYF
TRBJ2-1 . TRBV9 . TGTGCCAGCAGCCCTCCCCCCCCGGGTCGGGACAATGAGCAGTTCTTC CASSPPPPGRDNEQFF
TRBJ2-1 . TRBV28 . TGTGCCAGCAGTCCCTTTCGACAAATCTCCTACAATGAGCAGTTCTTC CASSPFRQISYNEQFF
TRBJ1-1 . TRBV9 . TGTGCCAGCAGCGTTAGGGGTAACACTGAAGCTTTCTTT CASSVRGNTEAFF
TRBJ2-7 TRBD1 TRBV6-1 . TGTGCCAGCAGTGACAGGGGGCGGGACGAGCAGTACTTC CASSDRGRDEQYF
TRBJ1-5 . TRBV28 . TGTGCCAGCAGTTTACGGAATCAGCCCCAGCATTTT CASSLRNQPQHF
TRBJ1-1 . TRBV6-5 . TGTGCCAGCAGTTTTCCGTCCCTGGAAGCTTTCTTT CASSFPSLEAFF
TRBJ2-7 . TRBV6-5 . TGTGCCAGCACCGGGGTAAGCTACGAGCAGTACTTC CASTGVSYEQYF
TRBJ2-7 . TRBV18 . TGTGCCAGCTCACCGGGCCCCAACTACGAGCAGTACTTC CASSPGPNYEQYF
TRBJ2-7 TRBD2 TRBV9 once TGTGCCAGCAGCGCCGGGGGGGGTGGCGGAAGGTACGAGCAGTACTTC CASSAGGGGGRYEQYF
TRBJ1-3 TRBD1 TRBV6-1 . TGTGCCAGCAGTGTACTAGGGACAGGGTATGGAAACACCATATATTTT CASSVLGTGYGNTIYF
TRBJ1-3 . TRBV7-2 . TGTGCCAGCAGCTTCGGGTTTCTCCGAACCATATATTTT CASSFGFLRTIYF
TRBJ2-3 . TRBV28 . TGTGCCAGCAGTTTTACAGGAAGAAGCACAGATACGCAGTATTTT CASSFTGRSTDTQYF
TRBJ2-7 TRBD2 TRBV19 few TGTGCCAGTAGTAGGACTAGCGGGATCAACGAGCAGTACTTC CASSRTSGINEQYF
TRBJ2-7 TRBD1 TRBV18 . TGTGCCAGCTCACCACCGTGGACAGGGGATTACGAGCAGTACTTC CASSPPWTGDYEQYF
TRBJ2-2 TRBD2 TRBV10-2 . TGCGCCAGCAGTCCCGAACTAGCGGCACCACCCCCAGGGCTGTTTTTT CASSPELAAPPPGLFF
TRBJ2-7 TRBD2 TRBV15 . TGTGCCACCAGCAGAGGGACTAGCGGGAGGGCTGGCTACGAGCAGTACTTC CATSRGTSGRAGYEQYF
TRBJ1-2 . TRBV7-9 . TGTGCCAGCAGCTCTATTGACAGGAATAACTATGGCTACACCTTC CASSSIDRNNYGYTF
TRBJ2-3 . TRBV27 few TGTGCCAGCAGTCCAGGGGTTAGCACAGATACGCAGTATTTT CASSPGVSTDTQYF
TRBJ2-7 . TRBV5-8 . TGTGCCAGCAGCCCCACCTACGAGCAGTACTTC CASSPTYEQYF
TRBJ2-1 TRBD2 TRBV7-9 few TGTTCCAGCAGCCCCCGACTAGCGGGAGTGAATGAGCAGTTCTTC CSSSPRLAGVNEQFF
TRBJ2-3 TRBD1 TRBV5-4 . TGTGCCAGCAGCCTACCGGGACAGGGCACAGATACGCAGTATTTT CASSLPGQGTDTQYF
TRBJ2-7 . TRBV6-5 . TGTGCCAGCAGCAGTGCCCACTACGAGCAGTACTTC CASSSAHYEQYF
TRBJ2-7 TRBD2 TRBV5-1 . TGCGCCAGCAGCTTGGCCTTAGCGGGAGTGAATCACGAGCAGTACTTC CASSLALAGVNHEQYF
TRBJ2-7 TRBD2 TRBV2 . TGTGCCAGCAGGGGCGTTGTTCCTAGCGGGAGCTACGAGCAGTACTTC CASRGVVPSGSYEQYF
TRBJ2-5 TRBD2 TRBV12-5 . TGTGCTAGTGGTTCTCCGCCGGGACTAGCGGGAGACTTACCTATGCAAGATACCCAGTACTTC CASGSPPGLAGDLPMQDTQYF
TRBJ1-2 . TRBV12-5 . TGTGCTAGTGAGGATGAGGGAAGGGATGGCTACACCTTC CASEDEGRDGYTF
TRBJ1-5 . TRBV18 . TGTGCCAGCTCACCTGGGGGGAGGCCCCAGCATTTT CASSPGGRPQHF
TRBJ2-3 TRBD2 TRBV7-9 few TGTGCCAGCAGCTCTCTAGCGGGAGGGCCAGATACGCAGTATTTT CASSSLAGGPDTQYF
TRBJ2-7 . TRBV28 once TGTGCCAGCAGTTTAGGAGACTACGAGCAGTACTTC CASSLGDYEQYF
TRBJ1-3 TRBD1 TRBV6-5 . TGTGCCAGCAGCCCGGACAGGGTGGATGGAAACACCATATATTTT CASSPDRVDGNTIYF
TRBJ2-1 TRBD2 TRBV28 . TGTGCCAGCAGTTTATCTCTCGCGGGAGGGCGGTACAATGAGCAGTTCTTC CASSLSLAGGRYNEQFF
TRBJ1-4 . TRBV2 . TGTGCCAGCAGTGTTACAGGAAATGAAAAACTGTTTTTT CASSVTGNEKLFF
TRBJ1-4 TRBD1 TRBV10-1 . TGCGCCGAGGGGGAGGCGGACAGGGTCCCGCCTAATGAAAAACTGTTTTTT CAEGEADRVPPNEKLFF
TRBJ2-5 . TRBV18 . TGTGCCAGCTCTCTCGGCGGGAACCAAGAGACCCAGTACTTC CASSLGGNQETQYF